These 27 T cell receptor beta chains were sequenced from one sample in a study of cytomegalovirus exposure and HLA in healthy donors. Sequencing was performed with immunoSEQ multiplex PCR; in TCRdb, only in-frame clones are kept and a portion is missing. Seen here are about 50,000 clones, around nine tenths observed once, and the top ten hold 1.1%. Sequencing input: PBMCs. The receptors stem from a man aged 18 to 29 in good health and CMV-seronegative.

V usage is TRBV7-3 and J usage is TRBJ2-5; D remains unclear. The CDR3 is 13 amino acids. V was trimmed by 1 base and J by 5 bases, leaving 8 bases between them. The germline V gene encodes CDR1 SGHTA and CDR2 FQGTGA. The CDR3 DNA reads as TGTGCCAGCAGCTTAATGGCTCAGGAGACCCAGTACTTC. It is translated as CASSLMAQETQYF.

The V call is TRBV7-2, the J call TRBJ2-4; 10 positions agree with TRBD2. Germline CDR1 is SGHTA and CDR2 is FQGNSA. J lost 5 bases, V lost 3 bases, and 1 base had no gene match. This CDR3 has 14 residues. The CDR3 DNA is TGTGCCAGCAGCTTCGGGACTAGCGAAAACATTCAGTACTTC. Its protein is CASSFGTSENIQYF.

The chain couples TRBV2 to TRBJ1-5; D uncertain. V lost 5 bases to trimming and J lost 6 bases, with 8 bases between them. Germline V gene lookup returns CDR1 SNHLY and CDR2 FYNNEI. The CDR3 loop spans 12 amino acids. The CDR3, as DNA: TGTGCCAGCAGTTACGGGTCTCAGCCCCAGCATTTT. It encodes CASSYGSQPQHF.

The chain has TRBV27 and TRBJ2-1, with D unresolved. Germline CDR1 MNHEY, CDR2 SMNVEV (reference sequence). Trimming took 2 bases from V and 6 from J, leaving 8 bases between them. There are 13 residues in the CDR3. CDR3 region: CASSLDSVNEQFF. Here the CDR3 DNA reads TGTGCCAGCAGTTTAGATAGTGTCAATGAGCAGTTCTTC.

Regarding this clone: Other DNA sequences in the sample encode the same CDR3. The chain's CDR3 is CASSFRGTEAFF. CDR3 sequence (DNA): TGTGCCAGCAGTTTTCGCGGCACTGAAGCTTTCTTT. The chain joins TRBV28 to TRBJ1-1; D remains ambiguous. The V end lost 3 bases, the J end lost 4 bases, and 6 bases lay between the germline ends. The CDR3 length is 12 residues. CDR1 is MDHEN and CDR2 is SYDVKM in the germline V gene.

The rearrangement uses TRBV7-9 and TRBJ2-3; TRBD2 might be the D (6 bases). V lost 5 bases and J lost 5, with 20 bases in between. Germline V gene lookup returns CDR1 SEHNR and CDR2 FQNEAQ (reference sequence). The CDR3 totals 16 residues. The chain's CDR3 is CASSPHPTRGRDTQYF. CDR3 nucleotides: TGTGCCAGCAGCCCGCACCCGACTAGAGGGAGAGATACGCAGTATTTT.

The J gene is TRBJ2-7, the V gene TRBV7-2; tentative D call: TRBD1 (6 bases). The V end lost 5 bases, the J end lost 3 bases, and 20 bases lay between the germline ends. Germline loops: CDR1 SGHTA, CDR2 FQGNSA. This CDR3 is built from 16 residues. CDR3 loop: CASSPHNGTIIYEQYF. CDR3 DNA: TGTGCCAGCAGCCCGCACAATGGGACAATAATCTACGAGCAGTACTTC.

This rearrangement joins TRBV10-2 to TRBJ2-7, with 8 bases lining up with TRBD1. The CDR3 contains 14 residues. CDR1 and CDR2 from the germline V gene are WSHSY and SAAADI. V lost 9 bases and J lost 2; bases outside the gene matches: 9. The CDR3 DNA reads TGCGCCAGTCTTCGACAGGGGTCAACCTACGAGCAGTACTTC. It is translated as CASLRQGSTYEQYF.

This chain uses TRBV29-1 with TRBJ2-5, with 7 nucleotides matching TRBD2. This CDR3 region has 13 residues. Germline lookup yields CDR1 SQVTM and CDR2 ANQGSEA. After removal of 6 bases from V and 5 bases from J, the junction contained 9 bases not matched to a gene. CDR3 DNA sequence: TGCAGCGTCCTAGCGGTGCTGCAGGAGACCCAGTACTTC. Protein product: CSVLAVLQETQYF. The full variable domain, its missing parts supplied by reference TRBV29-1 and TRBJ2-5, is SAVISQKPSRDICQRGTSLTIQCQVDSQVTMMFWYRQQPGQSLTLIATANQGSEATYESGFVIDKFPISRPNLTFSTLTVSNMSPEDSSIYLCSVLAVLQETQYFGPGTRLLVL.

The CDR3 protein is CASSPRQGQTEAFF. The CDR3 DNA is TGTGCCAGTAGTCCCCGACAGGGGCAAACTGAAGCTTTCTTT. V and J are TRBV19 and TRBJ1-1; 8 bases map to TRBD1. The CDR3 is 14 amino acids. CDR1 is LNHDA, CDR2 SQIVND, per germline (reference sequence). V was pared by 5 bases and J by 5 bases, with 7 bases of the junction left unmatched.

This clone was observed a handful of times. CDR3 DNA sequence: TGCGCCAGCAGTCGTAGTAACGAGCAGTACTTC. Its protein product is CASSRSNEQYF. The J gene is TRBJ2-7, the V gene TRBV23-1; D gene ambiguous. TRBV23-1 is sorted into the ORF group, with uncertain function. The CDR3 has 11 amino acids. V lost 4 bases and J lost 5, with 6 bases in between.

This sequence joins TRBV6-1 and TRBJ2-3, with TRBD2 as a possible D gene (6 bases). Trimming pared 6 bases from V and 4 bases from J, leaving 17 bases between. The germline gives CDR1 MNHNS, CDR2 SASEGT. The CDR3 length is 15 residues. The CDR3 DNA reads as TGTGCCAGCAGCTTAGAGGGTGGAGGGGCAGATACGCAGTATTTT. It translates to CASSLEGGGADTQYF.

The chain recombines TRBV2 with TRBJ1-5, with D uncertain. Germline V gives CDR1 SNHLY, CDR2 FYNNEI. V gave up 8 bases and J gave up 10 bases, with 21 bases separating them. The CDR3 loop spans 14 amino acids. CDR3 bases: TGTGCCAGCGGAAATGGGAGACGCGGACGTCCCCAGCATTTT. Its translation is CASGNGRRGRPQHF.

The chain joins TRBV19 to TRBJ2-7, with 8 bases lining up with TRBD2. The length of the CDR3 is 13 residues. The germline V gene encodes CDR1 LNHDA and CDR2 SQIVND (reference sequence). V shed 5 bases, J shed 3 bases, and the junction held 3 bases outside the gene matches. The CDR3: CASSYSGNYEQYF. CDR3 in DNA: TGTGCCAGTAGTTATAGCGGGAACTACGAGCAGTACTTC.

The rearrangement links TRBV7-9 to TRBJ2-7, with 8 bases that match TRBD1. Germline V gene data show CDR1 as SEHNR and CDR2 as FQNEAQ (reference sequence). This CDR3 spans 13 amino acids. V lost 5 bases and J lost 3; bases outside the gene matches: 3. The CDR3 here is CASSPGQGYEQYF. DNA of the CDR3: TGTGCCAGCAGCCCCGGACAGGGCTACGAGCAGTACTTC.

The J gene is TRBJ2-1, the V gene TRBV9; 8 nucleotides agree with TRBD1. CDR3 length: 13 residues. J lost 8 bases, V lost 0 bases, and 1 base had no gene match. CDR1 and CDR2 from the germline V gene are SGDLS and YYNGEE. The CDR3 here is CASSVGDRHEQFF. CDR3 in DNA: TGTGCCAGCAGCGTAGGGGACAGGCATGAGCAGTTCTTC.

This clone appeared a single time. This chain links TRBV27 with TRBJ2-7; 9 bases are shared with TRBD2. The CDR3 has 13 amino acids. Unmatched junction bases numbered 3, after V lost 2 bases and J lost 7 bases. Germline CDR1 is MNHEY and CDR2 is SMNVEV (reference sequence). CDR3 region: CASSLAGGGEQYF. The CDR3 nucleotides are TGTGCCAGCAGTTTAGCGGGAGGGGGGGAGCAGTACTTC.

The chain combines TRBV21-1 with TRBJ1-4; the DNA was not compared with TRBD1, the D call given in the table. TRBV21-1 is a pseudogene. The CDR3 is 14 amino acids. The CDR3 DNA reads TGTGCCAGTTGCCCGGGACAGATGAATGAAAAACTGTTTTTT. It codes for CASCPGQMNEKLFF.

The chain carries TRBV7-2 and TRBJ2-2; no clear D gene. Germline V lookup: CDR1 SGHTA, CDR2 FQGNSA. The V and J ends lost 2 bases and 2 bases respectively, with 6 bases between them. The CDR3 loop spans 14 amino acids. The CDR3 sequence is CASSLSVNTGELFF. The CDR3, as DNA: TGTGCCAGCAGCTTATCGGTCAACACCGGGGAGCTGTTTTTT. The whole variable domain, remainder taken from reference TRBV7-2 and TRBJ2-2, is GAGVSQSPSNKVTEKGKDVELRCDPISGHTALYWYRQSLGQGLEFLIYFQGNSAPDKSGLPSDRFSAERTGGSVSTLTIQRTQQEDSAVYLCASSLSVNTGELFFGEGSRLTVL.

This CDR3 is CASSTTGVSNQPQHF. The CDR3 coding sequence is TGTGCCAGCAGCACCACAGGGGTTAGCAATCAGCCCCAGCATTTT. The chain employs TRBV7-2 and TRBJ1-5; 7 bases line up with TRBD1. CDR3 length: 15 amino acids. From germline, CDR1 is SGHTA and CDR2 FQGNSA. Trimming cost V 5 bases and J 0 bases; bases outside gene matches: 4.

The J gene is TRBJ2-7, the V gene TRBV20-1; D gene uncertain. Looked up from germline, CDR1 is DFQATT and CDR2 is SNEGSKA (reference sequence). Trimming took 6 bases from V and 6 from J, leaving 12 bases between them. The CDR3 contains 11 residues. CDR3 coding DNA: TGCAGTGCCCGACATGAAGGCGAGCAGTACTTC. It is translated as CSARHEGEQYF.

This sequence joins TRBV10-3 and TRBJ2-7; TRBD1 matches at 9 bases. The CDR3 consists of 14 residues. V lost 6 bases, J lost 2 bases, and 5 bases stayed unmatched. Germline V gene lookup returns CDR1 ENHRY and CDR2 SYGVKD. Written as DNA, the CDR3 is TGTGCCATCAGGGGGGACAGGGAAGCCTACGAGCAGTACTTC. As protein: CAIRGDREAYEQYF.

The chain employs TRBV15 and TRBJ2-3; 9 bases line up with TRBD1. The CDR3 is made up of 17 amino acids. Trimming removed 2 bases from V and 6 bases from J; junction bases left unmatched: 12. Germline CDR1 reads LNHNV; CDR2 reads YYDKDF (reference sequence). This CDR3 reads CATSRKKGGQGVDTQYF. In DNA form, the CDR3 reads TGTGCCACCAGCAGAAAGAAGGGGGGACAGGGTGTCGATACGCAGTATTTT.

V is TRBV10-1 and J is TRBJ2-1; the match to TRBD2 covers 14 bases. Unmatched junction bases numbered 3, after V lost 6 bases and J lost 8 bases. CDR1 and CDR2 from the germline V gene are WNHNN and SYGVQD (reference sequence). The CDR3 consists of 14 residues. CDR3 DNA: TGCGCCAGCAGACCGGGACTAGCGGGAGATGAGCAGTTCTTC. Translation gives CASRPGLAGDEQFF.

The chain is built from TRBV18 and TRBJ2-3, with D tentatively TRBD2 (6 bases). The CDR3 spans 14 residues. The V end lost 3 bases, the J end lost 0 bases, and 7 bases lay between the germline ends. Germline V gives CDR1 KGHSH, CDR2 LQKENI. This CDR3 is CASSPAGSTDTQYF. The CDR3 DNA reads TGTGCCAGCTCACCGGCGGGAAGCACAGATACGCAGTATTTT.

V and J are TRBV10-3 and TRBJ1-1; D is perhaps TRBD1 (5 bases). V was shortened by 6 bases and J by 5 bases, with 19 bases between the two germline ends. The germline CDR1 and CDR2 sequences are ENHRY and SYGVKD. CDR3 length: 15 amino acids. The CDR3 region is CAISDRQSHKTEAFF. The CDR3, as DNA: TGTGCCATCAGCGACCGACAGTCGCACAAAACTGAAGCTTTCTTT.

This chain links TRBV7-6 with TRBJ2-6; 7 bases line up with TRBD1. CDR1 SGHVS and CDR2 FNYEAQ come from the germline V gene. V gave up 3 bases and J gave up 1 base; unmatched junction bases: 3. This CDR3 has 16 residues. This CDR3 is CASSLNRGSGANVLTF. CDR3 sequence (DNA): TGTGCCAGCAGCTTGAACAGGGGATCTGGGGCCAACGTCCTGACTTTC. The complete variable domain, with remaining parts taken from reference TRBV7-6 and TRBJ2-6, reads GAGVSQSPRYKVTKRGQDVALRCDPISGHVSLYWYRQALGQGPEFLTYFNYEAQQDKSGLPNDRFSAERPEGSISTLTIQRTEQRDSAMYRCASSLNRGSGANVLTFGAGSRLTVL.